This T cell receptor beta chain was sequenced for a study of post-analysis software for immune sequencing data. Study background: As for disease course, relapsing-remitting, secondary progressive and progressive-relapsing multiple sclerosis were all included.

With respect to this clonotype: Antigen: not known.

Study-level findings and limits: Compared with controls, patients had more of five TRBV segments, including TRBV5-6, TRBV5-1 and TRBV20-1. The study found significantly lower normalized Chao1 diversity in multiple sclerosis patients than in controls. Samples made in the same batch grouped tightly together by F measure.

J lost 5 bases, V lost 2 bases, and 1 base had no gene match. This CDR3 contains 15 residues. Germline loops: CDR1 MRHNA, CDR2 SNTAGT. Unique molecular identifiers tagged the TCR beta cDNA libraries. TCRdb ran MiXCR on the PCR reads and lists one entry per CDR3 protein. This sample yields approximately 730,000 distinct CDR3 sequences, of which more than 45% are seen a single time; roughly 4.5% belongs to the top ten. This clonotype originated in a girl between 5 and 17 years old with multiple sclerosis. The gene calls are TRBV6-4 and TRBJ2-2, with TRBD2 identical over 11 bases. The sequenced sample consisted of blood. The CDR3 DNA follows: TGTGCCAGCAGTGACGGACTAGCGGGTACCGGGGAGCTGTTTTTT. It is translated as CASSDGLAGTGELFF.